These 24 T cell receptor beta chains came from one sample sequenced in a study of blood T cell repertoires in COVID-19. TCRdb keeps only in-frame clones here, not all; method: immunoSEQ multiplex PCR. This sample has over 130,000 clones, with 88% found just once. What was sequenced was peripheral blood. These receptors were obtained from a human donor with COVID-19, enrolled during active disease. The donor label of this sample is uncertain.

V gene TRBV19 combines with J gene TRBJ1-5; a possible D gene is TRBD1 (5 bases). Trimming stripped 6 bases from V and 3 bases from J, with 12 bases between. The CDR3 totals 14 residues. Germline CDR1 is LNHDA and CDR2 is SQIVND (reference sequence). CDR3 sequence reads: CASRHGGNNQPQHF. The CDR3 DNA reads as TGTGCCAGTAGGCACGGGGGGAACAATCAGCCCCAGCATTTT.

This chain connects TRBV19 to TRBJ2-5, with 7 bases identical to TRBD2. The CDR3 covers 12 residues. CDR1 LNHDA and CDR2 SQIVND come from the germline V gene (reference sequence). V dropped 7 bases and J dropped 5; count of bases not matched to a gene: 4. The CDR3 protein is CASTPGGETQYF. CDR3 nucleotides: TGTGCCAGTACCCCCGGGGGGGAGACCCAGTACTTC.

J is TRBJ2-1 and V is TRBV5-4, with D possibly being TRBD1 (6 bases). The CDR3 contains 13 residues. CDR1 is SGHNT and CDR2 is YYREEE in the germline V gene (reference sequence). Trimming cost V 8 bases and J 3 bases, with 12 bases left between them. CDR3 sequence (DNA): TGTGCCAGTCAGGGGCAGCGCTACAATGAGCAGTTCTTC. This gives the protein CASQGQRYNEQFF.

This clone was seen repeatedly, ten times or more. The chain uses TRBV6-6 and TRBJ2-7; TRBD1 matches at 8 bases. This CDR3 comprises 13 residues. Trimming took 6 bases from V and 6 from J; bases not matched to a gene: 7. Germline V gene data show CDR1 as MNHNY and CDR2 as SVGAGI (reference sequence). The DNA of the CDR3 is TGTGCCAGCAGCCCCGGACAGGGTATCGAGCAGTACTTC. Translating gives CASSPGQGIEQYF.

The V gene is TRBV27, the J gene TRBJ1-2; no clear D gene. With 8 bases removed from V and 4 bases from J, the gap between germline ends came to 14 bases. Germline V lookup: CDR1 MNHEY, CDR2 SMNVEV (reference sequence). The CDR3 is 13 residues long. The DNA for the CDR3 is TGTGCCAGCGGTTATCCCAAGAGCTATGGCTACACCTTC. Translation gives CASGYPKSYGYTF.

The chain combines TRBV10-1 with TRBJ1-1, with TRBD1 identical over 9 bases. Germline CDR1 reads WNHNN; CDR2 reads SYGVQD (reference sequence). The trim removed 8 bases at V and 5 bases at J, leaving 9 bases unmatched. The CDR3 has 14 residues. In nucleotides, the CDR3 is TGCGCCAGCGGTCCGGGACAGGGTGTTACTGAAGCTTTCTTT. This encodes CASGPGQGVTEAFF.

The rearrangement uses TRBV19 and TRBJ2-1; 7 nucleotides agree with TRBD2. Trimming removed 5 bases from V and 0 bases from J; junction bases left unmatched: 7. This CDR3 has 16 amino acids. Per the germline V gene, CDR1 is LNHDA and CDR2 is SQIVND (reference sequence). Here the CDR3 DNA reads TGTGCCAGTAGTCTCGGGAGGCTGCGCTCCTACAATGAGCAGTTCTTC. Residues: CASSLGRLRSYNEQFF.

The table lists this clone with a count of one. As DNA, the CDR3 is TGCGCCAGCAGTCGGACTAGCGCTACCAATGAGCAGTTCTTC. This gives the protein CASSRTSATNEQFF. The J gene is TRBJ2-1, the V gene TRBV5-1, with 9 bases fitting TRBD2. This CDR3 region has 14 residues. The trim removed 5 bases at V and 6 bases at J, leaving 6 bases unmatched. Germline lookup yields CDR1 SGHRS and CDR2 YFSETQ.

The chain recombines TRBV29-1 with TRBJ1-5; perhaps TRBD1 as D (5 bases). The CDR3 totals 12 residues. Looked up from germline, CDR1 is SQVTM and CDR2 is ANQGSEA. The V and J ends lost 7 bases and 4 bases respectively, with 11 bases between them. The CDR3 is CSAMTDNQPQHF. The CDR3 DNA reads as TGCAGCGCTATGACAGATAATCAGCCCCAGCATTTT. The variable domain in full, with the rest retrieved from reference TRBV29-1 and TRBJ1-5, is SAVISQKPSRDICQRGTSLTIQCQVDSQVTMMFWYRQQPGQSLTLIATANQGSEATYESGFVIDKFPISRPNLTFSTLTVSNMSPEDSSIYLCSAMTDNQPQHFGDGTRLSIL.

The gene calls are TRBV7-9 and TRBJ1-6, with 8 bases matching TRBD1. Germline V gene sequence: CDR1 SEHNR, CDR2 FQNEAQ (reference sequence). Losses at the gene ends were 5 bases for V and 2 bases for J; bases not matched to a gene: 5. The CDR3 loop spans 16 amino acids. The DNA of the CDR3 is TGTGCCAGCAGCCCAAGACAGGGGCCCTATAATTCACCCCTCCACTTT. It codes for CASSPRQGPYNSPLHF.

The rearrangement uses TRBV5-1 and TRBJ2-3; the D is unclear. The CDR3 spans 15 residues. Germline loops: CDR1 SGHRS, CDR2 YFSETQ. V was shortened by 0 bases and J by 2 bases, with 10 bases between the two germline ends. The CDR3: CASSLGVRYTDTQYF. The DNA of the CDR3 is TGCGCCAGCAGCTTGGGTGTACGGTACACAGATACGCAGTATTTT.

The CDR3 DNA reads as TGTGCCAGCAGTGCAGCCGGGACTATAATGAATGAGCAGTTCTTC. This codes for CASSAAGTIMNEQFF. V and J are TRBV27 and TRBJ2-1, with 7 bases identical to TRBD2. V lost 5 bases to trimming and J lost 7 bases; unmatched junction nucleotides: 11. The germline CDR1 and CDR2 sequences are MNHEY and SMNVEV (reference sequence). This CDR3 is 15 amino acids long.

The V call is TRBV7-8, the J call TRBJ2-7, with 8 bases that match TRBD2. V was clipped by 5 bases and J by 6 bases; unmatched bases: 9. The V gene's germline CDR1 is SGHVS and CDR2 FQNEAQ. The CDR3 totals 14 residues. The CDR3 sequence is CASSRQRERFEQYF. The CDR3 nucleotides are TGTGCCAGCAGCCGCCAGCGGGAGAGGTTCGAGCAGTACTTC. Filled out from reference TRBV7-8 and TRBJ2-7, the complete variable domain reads GAGVSQSPRYKVAKRGQDVALRCDPISGHVSLFWYQQALGQGPEFLTYFQNEAQLDKSGLPSDRFFAERPEGSVSTLKIQRTQQEDSAVYLCASSRQRERFEQYFGPGTRLTVT.

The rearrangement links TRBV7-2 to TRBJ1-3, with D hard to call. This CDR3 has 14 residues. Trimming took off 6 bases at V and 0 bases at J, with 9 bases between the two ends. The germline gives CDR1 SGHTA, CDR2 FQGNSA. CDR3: CASSPTYSGNTIYF. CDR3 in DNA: TGTGCCAGCAGTCCAACATACTCTGGAAACACCATATATTTT.

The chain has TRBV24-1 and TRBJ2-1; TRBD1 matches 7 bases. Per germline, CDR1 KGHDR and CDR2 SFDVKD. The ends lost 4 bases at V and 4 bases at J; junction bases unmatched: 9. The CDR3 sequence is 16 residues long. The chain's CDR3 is CATSEPRTGPYNEQFF. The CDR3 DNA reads TGTGCCACCAGTGAACCGAGGACAGGTCCGTACAATGAGCAGTTCTTC.

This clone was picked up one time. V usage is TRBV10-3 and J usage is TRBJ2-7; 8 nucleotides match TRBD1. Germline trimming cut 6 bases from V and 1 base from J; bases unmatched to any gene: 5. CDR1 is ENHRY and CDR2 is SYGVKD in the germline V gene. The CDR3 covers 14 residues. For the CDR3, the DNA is TGTGCCATCAGGTCACAGGGGGAGTCCTACGAGCAGTACTTC. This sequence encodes CAIRSQGESYEQYF.

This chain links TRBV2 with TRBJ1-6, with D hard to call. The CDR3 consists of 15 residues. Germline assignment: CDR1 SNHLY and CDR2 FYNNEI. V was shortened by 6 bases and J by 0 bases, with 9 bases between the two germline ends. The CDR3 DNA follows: TGTGCCAGCAGGAGGGAGAGCTCCTATAATTCACCCCTCCACTTT. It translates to CASRRESSYNSPLHF.

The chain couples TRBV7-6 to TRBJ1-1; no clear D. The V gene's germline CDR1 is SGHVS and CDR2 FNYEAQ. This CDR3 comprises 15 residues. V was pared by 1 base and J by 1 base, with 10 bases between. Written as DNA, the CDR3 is TGTGCCAGCAGCTTAGTCCCGGGTGGGAACACTGAAGCTTTCTTT. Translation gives CASSLVPGGNTEAFF.

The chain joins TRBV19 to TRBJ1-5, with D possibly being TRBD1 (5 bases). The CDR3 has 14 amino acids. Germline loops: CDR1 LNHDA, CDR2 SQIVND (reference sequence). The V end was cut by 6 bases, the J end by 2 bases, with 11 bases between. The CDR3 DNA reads TGTGCCAGTAGAGTGGGGGGAGGCAATCAGCCCCAGCATTTT. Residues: CASRVGGGNQPQHF.

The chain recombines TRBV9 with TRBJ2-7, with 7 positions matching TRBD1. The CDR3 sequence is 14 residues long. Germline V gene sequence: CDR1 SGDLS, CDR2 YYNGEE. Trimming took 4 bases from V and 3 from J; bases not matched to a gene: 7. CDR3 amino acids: CASSPPGQNYEQYF. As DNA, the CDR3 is TGTGCCAGCAGCCCCCCGGGACAGAACTACGAGCAGTACTTC.

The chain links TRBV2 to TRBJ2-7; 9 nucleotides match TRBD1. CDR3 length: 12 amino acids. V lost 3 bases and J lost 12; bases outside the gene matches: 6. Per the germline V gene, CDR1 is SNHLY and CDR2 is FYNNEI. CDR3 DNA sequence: TGTGCCAGCAGTGATGGGGGGGACAGGGTGTACTTC. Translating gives CASSDGGDRVYF.

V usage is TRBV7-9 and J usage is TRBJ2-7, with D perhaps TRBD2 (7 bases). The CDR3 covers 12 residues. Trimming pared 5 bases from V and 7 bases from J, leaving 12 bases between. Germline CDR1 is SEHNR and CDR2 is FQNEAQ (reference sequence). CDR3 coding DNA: TGTGCCAGCAGCCCAAGGGGGGGGGAGCAGTACTTC. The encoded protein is CASSPRGGEQYF.

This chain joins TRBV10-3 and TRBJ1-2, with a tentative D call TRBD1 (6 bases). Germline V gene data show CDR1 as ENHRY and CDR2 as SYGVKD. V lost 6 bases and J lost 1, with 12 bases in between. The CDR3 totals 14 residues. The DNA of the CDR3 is TGTGCCATCAGGGGGGCCGAACGTAACTATGGCTACACCTTC. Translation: CAIRGAERNYGYTF.

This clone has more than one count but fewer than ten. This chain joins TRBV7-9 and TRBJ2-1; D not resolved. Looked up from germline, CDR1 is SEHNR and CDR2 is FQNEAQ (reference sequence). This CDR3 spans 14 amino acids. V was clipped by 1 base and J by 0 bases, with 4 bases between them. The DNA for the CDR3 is TGTGCCAGCAGCTTAGAGCGCTCCTACAATGAGCAGTTCTTC. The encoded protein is CASSLERSYNEQFF.